The 21 T cell receptor beta chains below come from one sample, sequenced in a study of cytomegalovirus exposure and HLA in healthy donors. Amplification used 60 Vbeta primers and 13 Jbeta primers. The data were produced by immunoSEQ multiplex PCR, yet TCRdb's version contains in-frame clones alone and is incomplete. The sample has approximately 85,000 clones; 72% are singletons. The material sequenced was PBMCs. The receptors come from a woman aged 40 to 50 in good health and CMV-seropositive.

This clone came up once. The genes are TRBV5-8 and TRBJ2-7; D is possibly TRBD1 (5 bases). Trimming removed 0 bases from V and 4 bases from J, with 8 bases in between. This CDR3 region has 13 residues. CDR1 is SGHTS, CDR2 YDEGEE, per germline. CDR3 residues: CASSLGAGYEQYF. Here the CDR3 DNA reads TGTGCCAGCAGCTTGGGGGCAGGGTACGAGCAGTACTTC.

As to this clone: This CDR3 is also generated by other DNA sequences in the sample. The chain uses TRBV2 and TRBJ1-1, with 8 bases that match TRBD1. Germline V gene sequence: CDR1 SNHLY, CDR2 FYNNEI. This CDR3 contains 14 residues. Trimming took 5 bases from V and 1 from J; bases not matched to a gene: 3. The CDR3 is CASSKGQGNTEAFF. The CDR3 DNA is TGTGCCAGCAGTAAAGGACAGGGGAACACTGAAGCTTTCTTT.

In nucleotides, the CDR3 is TGTGCCAGCAGTTACGCGTCAGGGCCCAATCAGCCCCAGCATTTT. It translates to CASSYASGPNQPQHF. J is TRBJ1-5 and V is TRBV6-5; maybe TRBD1 (5 bases). The length of the CDR3 is 15 residues. Germline CDR1 is MNHEY and CDR2 is SVGAGI. Trimming pared 2 bases from V and 3 bases from J, leaving 11 bases between.

This clone was detected a few times. The chain couples TRBV28 to TRBJ1-1, with TRBD1 identical over 11 bases. CDR3 length equals 15 residues. Germline CDR1 and CDR2: MDHEN and SYDVKM. The J segment lost 8 bases and the V segment lost 5 bases, leaving 10 bases of the junction unmatched. The CDR3 loop is CASSDPGQGVWEAFF. The CDR3 DNA follows: TGTGCCAGCAGTGACCCGGGACAGGGGGTGTGGGAAGCTTTCTTT. Full variable domain (missing parts from reference TRBV28 and TRBJ1-1): DVKVTQSSRYLVKRTGEKVFLECVQDMDHENMFWYRQDPGLGLRLIYFSYDVKMKEKGDIPEGYSVSREKKERFSLILESASTNQTSMYLCASSDPGQGVWEAFFGQGTRLTVV.

The chain joins TRBV7-6 to TRBJ1-3; D call uncertain. Germline V gene sequence: CDR1 SGHVS, CDR2 FNYEAQ. V lost 5 bases and J lost 0, with 14 bases in between. CDR3 length equals 16 residues. CDR3: CASSPTAVLSGNTIYF. CDR3 nucleotides: TGTGCCAGCAGCCCGACGGCGGTCCTCTCTGGAAACACCATATATTTT.

The chain recombines TRBV30 with TRBJ2-3; TRBD2 agrees at 7 bases. The germline V gene has CDR1 GTSNPN and CDR2 SVGIG (reference sequence). With 5 bases clipped from V and 4 bases from J, the junction kept 6 bases outside the gene matches. The CDR3 totals 13 residues. CDR3 residues: CAWARRESDTQYF. CDR3 sequence (DNA): TGTGCCTGGGCTCGGCGGGAGTCAGATACGCAGTATTTT.

Notes on this clone: Other nucleotide sequences in the sample specify the same CDR3. The V call is TRBV5-1, the J call TRBJ1-1; weak D call: TRBD1 (5 bases). CDR1 and CDR2 (germline): SGHRS, YFSETQ. The CDR3 length is 14 residues. Trimming took 4 bases from V and 2 from J, leaving 12 bases between them. This CDR3 is CASSPIDRNTEAFF. The CDR3 region has the DNA TGCGCCAGCAGCCCGATCGACAGAAACACTGAAGCTTTCTTT.

This clone appeared a single time. V is TRBV6-5 and J is TRBJ1-2; 8 nucleotides agree with TRBD1. Trimming took 5 bases from V and 6 from J; bases not matched to a gene: 8. Germline V gene sequence: CDR1 MNHEY, CDR2 SVGAGI. The CDR3 contains 14 residues. The CDR3 coding sequence is TGTGCCAGCAGTCTTCAGGGGGCCCGGGATGGCTACACCTTC. Translating it yields CASSLQGARDGYTF.

This clone was seen only a few times. V gene TRBV18 combines with J gene TRBJ1-5; 11 bases are shared with TRBD1. The CDR3 sequence is 13 residues long. V was clipped by 6 bases and J by 5 bases; unmatched bases: 0. Germline V gene sequence: CDR1 KGHSH, CDR2 LQKENI. The CDR3 region has the DNA TGTGCCAGCTCGGGACAGGGGGATCAGCCCCAGCATTTT. Translation gives CASSGQGDQPQHF.

The chain carries TRBV4-3 and TRBJ2-3, with D perhaps TRBD2 (6 bases). The CDR3 extends over 18 amino acids. Trimming pared 0 bases from V and 1 base from J, leaving 17 bases between. Germline V lookup: CDR1 LGHNA, CDR2 YSLEER. In DNA, the CDR3 is TGCGCCAGCAGCCAAGATAGGTTGGGACTCTTACGCACAGATACGCAGTATTTT. The encoded protein is CASSQDRLGLLRTDTQYF.

The chain couples TRBV30 to TRBJ1-2, with D uncertain. The CDR3 loop spans 17 amino acids. From germline, CDR1 is GTSNPN and CDR2 SVGIG (reference sequence). Deletions cut 4 bases from V and 0 bases from J, with 21 bases between. CDR3 nucleotides: TGTGCCTGGACGTCGTCTTCCTCATCTTTAGCTAACTATGGCTACACCTTC. Its protein product is CAWTSSSSSLANYGYTF.

The rearrangement links TRBV6-5 to TRBJ1-2; D remains ambiguous. There are 14 residues in the CDR3. CDR1 is MNHEY, CDR2 SVGAGI, per germline. Deletions cut 8 bases from V and 9 bases from J, with 22 bases between. The CDR3 loop is CASCLRREGGSYTF. DNA of the CDR3: TGTGCCAGCTGCCTCCGACGGGAGGGCGGGAGCTACACCTTC.

The J gene is TRBJ1-6, the V gene TRBV5-6; a possible D gene is TRBD1 (5 bases). V shed 0 bases and J shed 7 bases, with 11 bases lying between them. The CDR3 consists of 15 residues. Germline CDR1 SGHDT, CDR2 YYEEEE. The CDR3 sequence is CASSLVRQGNSPLHF. The CDR3 DNA is TGTGCCAGCAGCTTGGTGCGGCAGGGCAATTCACCCCTCCACTTT.

The chain has TRBV12-5 and TRBJ2-1, with D tentatively TRBD2 (5 bases). From germline, CDR1 is LGHNT and CDR2 FRNRAP. The CDR3 sequence is 16 residues long. Trimming shortened V by 5 bases and J by 4 bases, and 18 bases separated the two germline ends. The CDR3 spells CASGPPGSGVYNEQFF. Here the CDR3 DNA reads TGTGCTAGTGGTCCTCCGGGATCCGGGGTTTACAATGAGCAGTTCTTC.

This clone was detected a few times. The rearrangement joins TRBV30 to TRBJ2-7; D is uncertain. V was trimmed by 2 bases and J by 3 bases, leaving 11 bases between them. Germline-derived CDR1 and CDR2 are GTSNPN and SVGIG (reference sequence). The CDR3 is 13 residues long. CDR3 nucleotide sequence: TGTGCCTGGAGTACGTCAGACTTCTACGAGCAGTACTTC. Amino acids: CAWSTSDFYEQYF.

In its sample, this clone was seen a few times. This chain joins TRBV6-4 and TRBJ1-1; 8 nucleotides line up with TRBD1. The germline V gene has CDR1 MRHNA and CDR2 SNTAGT. Trimming at V came to 4 bases and at J to 1 base, leaving 5 bases not matched to a gene. The length of the CDR3 is 15 residues. CDR3 sequence (DNA): TGTGCCAGCAGTGCCCAGACAGGGGAGAACACTGAAGCTTTCTTT. Translating gives CASSAQTGENTEAFF.

The chain joins TRBV7-3 to TRBJ2-7, with D possibly matching TRBD1 (6 bases). Germline CDR1 SGHTA, CDR2 FQGTGA. Trimming cost V 5 bases and J 3 bases, with 14 bases left between them. CDR3 length: 14 residues. The CDR3 sequence is CASSPNGQLYEQYF. The CDR3 nucleotides read TGTGCCAGCAGCCCAAACGGACAGCTCTACGAGCAGTACTTC.

This chain links TRBV6-6 with TRBJ2-5; TRBD1 agrees at 7 bases. Matching the DNA end better, TRBJ2-7 makes the J call doubtful. This CDR3 is 14 amino acids long. Germline CDR1 and CDR2: MNHNY and SVGAGI (reference sequence). CDR3 DNA sequence: TGTGCCGCCTCGGGACAGAAAGAACCCTACGAGCAGTACTTC. Encoded protein: CAASGQKEPYEQYF.

The chain has TRBV7-2 and TRBJ2-7; TRBD1 might be the D (6 bases). Trimming removed 10 bases from V and 7 bases from J, with 20 bases in between. Germline CDR1 is SGHTA and CDR2 is FQGNSA. This CDR3 has 13 residues. CDR3 nucleotides: TGTGCCACTAAGGACAGCCCTACGGAAGAGCAGTACTTC. Protein: CATKDSPTEEQYF.

The chain employs TRBV14 and TRBJ1-2; 8 bases map to TRBD1. The V gene's germline CDR1 is SGHDN and CDR2 FVKESK. This CDR3 region has 14 residues. Losses at the gene ends were 1 base for V and 7 bases for J; bases not matched to a gene: 5. Here the CDR3 reads CASSQGQGASGYTF. The CDR3 DNA is TGTGCCAGCAGCCAAGGGCAGGGGGCTAGTGGCTACACCTTC. The full variable domain, in which reference TRBV14 and TRBJ1-2 provide the parts outside the CDR3, is EAGVTQFPSHSVIEKGQTVTLRCDPISGHDNLYWYRRVMGKEIKFLLHFVKESKQDESGMPNNRFLAERTGGTYSTLKVQPAELEDSGVYFCASSQGQGASGYTFGSGTRLTVV.

CDR3 region: CASSLGGTGGGELFF. The CDR3 bases are TGCGCCAGCAGCTTGGGAGGGACAGGAGGCGGGGAGCTGTTTTTT. This chain uses TRBV5-1 with TRBJ2-2; 8 bases line up with TRBD1. The CDR3 spans 15 residues. Trimming took 0 bases from V and 7 from J; bases not matched to a gene: 5. The germline V gene has CDR1 SGHRS and CDR2 YFSETQ.